Listed here are 26 T cell receptor beta chains from one sample, sequenced in a study of cytomegalovirus exposure and HLA in healthy donors. With 60 Vbeta and 13 Jbeta primers, the PCR was carried out. Here immunoSEQ multiplex PCR was the method, and the copy in TCRdb shows in-frame clones only, minus some. The data contain about 150,000 clones, less than 85% of them singletons. The specimen sequenced was PBMCs. The receptor set was obtained from a woman aged 50 to 60 in good health and CMV-seropositive.

V is TRBV5-1 and J is TRBJ1-1; TRBD1 matches at 7 bases. V lost 7 bases to trimming and J lost 2 bases; unmatched junction nucleotides: 11. The CDR3 has 15 amino acids. The germline V gene encodes CDR1 SGHRS and CDR2 YFSETQ. As DNA, the CDR3 is TGCGCCAGCCGAAAAACCGGGACAGATAACACTGAAGCTTTCTTT. Its protein product is CASRKTGTDNTEAFF.

The chain links TRBV5-8 to TRBJ1-2; weak D call: TRBD1 (5 bases). The germline V and J ends were trimmed by 5 bases and 7 bases, with 18 bases remaining between them. This CDR3 has 14 residues. CDR1 is SGHTS, CDR2 YDEGEE, per germline. The CDR3 sequence is CASRRGVQARGYTF. CDR3 in DNA: TGTGCCAGCAGGCGGGGGGTCCAGGCGCGTGGCTACACCTTC. The complete variable domain, with remaining parts taken from reference TRBV5-8 and TRBJ1-2, reads EAGVTQSPTHLIKTRGQQATLRCSPISGHTSVYWYQQALGLGLQFLLWYDEGEERNRGNFPPRFSGRQFPNYSSELNVNALELEDSALYLCASRRGVQARGYTFGSGTRLTVV.

This rearrangement joins TRBV6-1 to TRBJ1-2, with D possibly being TRBD1 (5 bases). The V end was cut by 3 bases, the J end by 4 bases, with 18 bases between. CDR1 is MNHNS and CDR2 is SASEGT in the germline V gene. The CDR3 runs to 16 residues. Written as DNA, the CDR3 is TGTGCCAGCAGTGACGACTCCAGACATGGGGCCTATGGCTACACCTTC. Residues: CASSDDSRHGAYGYTF.

The chain carries TRBV4-1 and TRBJ1-3, with 9 bases matching TRBD1. There are 17 residues in the CDR3. Germline lookup yields CDR1 MGHRA and CDR2 YSYEKL. The J segment lost 0 bases and the V segment lost 3 bases, leaving 6 bases of the junction unmatched. As DNA, the CDR3 is TGCGCCAGCAGCCAGACGACAGGGGGAATCTCTGGAAACACCATATATTTT. It specifies CASSQTTGGISGNTIYF.

This chain connects TRBV11-2 to TRBJ2-5, with TRBD1 matching 8 bases. CDR1 is SGHAT, CDR2 FQNNGV, per germline. The V gene end was trimmed by 2 bases and the J gene end by 2 bases; junction bases not matched to a gene: 4. This CDR3 region has 15 residues. For the CDR3, the DNA is TGTGCCAGCAGCTTACAGGGGGCTACTCAAGAGACCCAGTACTTC. Translated: CASSLQGATQETQYF.

The chain is built from TRBV14 and TRBJ1-1; the match to TRBD1 covers 9 bases. From germline, CDR1 is SGHDN and CDR2 FVKESK. Trimming took 8 bases from V and 5 from J; bases not matched to a gene: 9. The length of the CDR3 is 14 residues. For the CDR3, the DNA is TGTGCCAGCTCACGATCCGGGACAGGGACTGAAGCTTTCTTT. Amino acid sequence: CASSRSGTGTEAFF. Together with reference TRBV14 and TRBJ1-1, the CDR3 gives the full variable domain: EAGVTQFPSHSVIEKGQTVTLRCDPISGHDNLYWYRRVMGKEIKFLLHFVKESKQDESGMPNNRFLAERTGGTYSTLKVQPAELEDSGVYFCASSRSGTGTEAFFGQGTRLTVV.

As for this clone: Other nucleotide sequences from this sample produce the same CDR3. The CDR3 coding sequence is TGCAGTGCTAGAGGAGGAGATACGCAGTATTTT. Translating gives CSARGGDTQYF. V and J are TRBV20-1 and TRBJ2-3; D not resolved. V was shortened by 1 base and J by 5 bases, with 4 bases between the two germline ends. This CDR3 has 11 residues. From germline, CDR1 is DFQATT and CDR2 SNEGSKA (reference sequence).

The chain is built from TRBV5-1 and TRBJ2-3; 9 bases agree with TRBD1. The CDR3 runs 16 residues. From germline, CDR1 is SGHRS and CDR2 YFSETQ. V lost 0 bases to trimming and J lost 2 bases; unmatched junction nucleotides: 4. CDR3 coding DNA: TGCGCCAGCAGCTTGGGGGACAGGGATAACACAGATACGCAGTATTTT. This encodes CASSLGDRDNTDTQYF.

This clone was recorded a few times. The chain joins TRBV29-1 to TRBJ2-3; D gene ambiguous. The CDR3 sequence is 13 residues long. V was clipped by 0 bases and J by 2 bases, with 6 bases between them. Germline V gene sequence: CDR1 SQVTM, CDR2 ANQGSEA. CDR3 nucleotide sequence: TGCAGCGTTGAAGATCAGGTCACAGATACGCAGTATTTT. This encodes CSVEDQVTDTQYF.

The chain has TRBV4-2 and TRBJ1-1; maybe TRBD1 (6 bases). Germline values: CDR1 LGHNA, CDR2 YNFKEQ. V was pared by 5 bases and J by 1 base, with 14 bases between. The CDR3 is made up of 15 amino acids. As DNA, the CDR3 is TGTGCCAGCAGCACTCACACAGGGCCGAACACTGAAGCTTTCTTT. This gives the protein CASSTHTGPNTEAFF.

This clone was observed a single time. This sequence joins TRBV6-5 and TRBJ2-2; TRBD1 matches at 8 bases. Per the germline V gene, CDR1 is MNHEY and CDR2 is SVGAGI. The length of the CDR3 is 15 residues. Trimming removed 6 bases from V and 4 bases from J; junction bases left unmatched: 7. The CDR3 DNA sequence: TGTGCCAGCAGGCGCAGGGGGCCGATCACCGGGGAGCTGTTTTTT. It encodes CASRRRGPITGELFF.

The J gene is TRBJ2-1, the V gene TRBV6-5; TRBD2 is a possible D gene (7 bases). Trimming took off 0 bases at V and 8 bases at J, with 14 bases between the two ends. The CDR3 runs to 15 residues. Germline V gives CDR1 MNHEY, CDR2 SVGAGI. The CDR3 reads CASSYSSGGGDEQFF. The CDR3 region has the DNA TGTGCCAGCAGTTACTCTTCGGGGGGCGGGGATGAGCAGTTCTTC.

The V gene is TRBV7-6, the J gene TRBJ2-7, with D perhaps TRBD1 (6 bases). Looked up from germline, CDR1 is SGHVS and CDR2 is FNYEAQ. V gave up 5 bases and J gave up 0 bases, with 8 bases separating them. The CDR3 has 13 amino acids. As DNA, the CDR3 is TGTGCCAGCAGCCAGGACAGCTCCTACGAGCAGTACTTC. It encodes CASSQDSSYEQYF.

This chain joins TRBV11-2 and TRBJ2-6, with D possibly being TRBD1 (6 bases). The CDR3 extends over 12 amino acids. Germline CDR1 reads SGHAT; CDR2 reads FQNNGV. The ends were cut back, 4 bases at V and 16 bases at J, with 14 bases in the middle. CDR3 sequence: CASSYSQGPLTF. The CDR3 nucleotides are TGTGCCAGCAGCTATTCACAGGGACCACTGACTTTC.

The chain uses TRBV5-7 and TRBJ1-1, with 8 bases that match TRBD1. TRBV5-7 has ORF status, its function being uncertain. The junction had 5 bases not matched to a gene; V was cut back by 2 bases and J by 5 bases. There are 14 residues in the CDR3. CDR3 sequence (DNA): TGTGCCAGCAGCTTCCCAGGGGGCGGAACTGAAGCTTTCTTT. Its translation: CASSFPGGGTEAFF.

The chain couples TRBV5-1 to TRBJ1-6; no definite D call. Trimming cost V 0 bases and J 7 bases, with 8 bases left between them. The CDR3 extends over 14 amino acids. Germline V gene lookup returns CDR1 SGHRS and CDR2 YFSETQ. The CDR3 sequence is CASSLGESNSPLHF. In DNA form, the CDR3 reads TGCGCCAGCAGCTTGGGGGAGAGCAATTCACCCCTCCACTTT.

The chain is built from TRBV5-8 and TRBJ2-4, with TRBD1 matching over 7 bases. The CDR3 covers 10 residues. V gave up 6 bases and J gave up 15 bases; unmatched junction bases: 6. The germline gives CDR1 SGHTS, CDR2 YDEGEE. The CDR3 nucleotides are TGTGCCAGCACGAACAGGGGCTCGTACTTC. Translation: CASTNRGSYF. The variable domain in full, with the rest retrieved from reference TRBV5-8 and TRBJ2-4, is EAGVTQSPTHLIKTRGQQATLRCSPISGHTSVYWYQQALGLGLQFLLWYDEGEERNRGNFPPRFSGRQFPNYSSELNVNALELEDSALYLCASTNRGSYFGAGTRLSVL.

The chain is built from TRBV9 and TRBJ2-3; 8 positions match TRBD1. J gave up 6 bases and V 4 bases, and 4 bases lay outside the gene matches. Germline CDR1 SGDLS, CDR2 YYNGEE. The CDR3 covers 13 residues. CDR3 residues: CASSTRTGDTQYF. CDR3 nucleotide sequence: TGTGCCAGCAGCACTCGGACAGGGGATACGCAGTATTTT.

The chain employs TRBV4-3 and TRBJ1-1; D might be TRBD1 (5 bases). Germline CDR1 is LGHNA and CDR2 is YSLEER. The germline V and J ends were trimmed by 8 bases and 0 bases, with 10 bases remaining between them. CDR3 length: 13 amino acids. CDR3 nucleotides: TGCGCCAGCCAGGCAGGGATGAACACTGAAGCTTTCTTT. It is translated as CASQAGMNTEAFF.

This sequence joins TRBV6-1 and TRBJ1-1; TRBD1 might be the D (6 bases). Trimming took 6 bases from V and 4 from J, leaving 15 bases between them. CDR3 length: 14 residues. Germline V lookup: CDR1 MNHNS, CDR2 SASEGT. CDR3 protein: CASRSPGEFTEAFF. The CDR3 nucleotides read TGTGCCAGCAGGAGCCCAGGGGAATTCACTGAAGCTTTCTTT.

The chain has TRBV7-9 and TRBJ1-1; TRBD1 is a possible D gene (6 bases). With 1 base removed from V and 5 bases from J, the gap between germline ends came to 11 bases. The CDR3 runs to 14 residues. CDR1 is SEHNR, CDR2 FQNEAQ, per germline (reference sequence). CDR3 DNA sequence: TGTGCCAGCAGCTTAGGGGGGCGAGAGACTGAAGCTTTCTTT. Its translation is CASSLGGRETEAFF.

V is TRBV18 and J is TRBJ2-1, with D possibly being TRBD1 (5 bases). Trimming removed 3 bases from V and 0 bases from J, with 9 bases in between. Germline loops: CDR1 KGHSH, CDR2 LQKENI. CDR3 length: 15 amino acids. Here the CDR3 reads CASSPTVSSYNEQFF. For the CDR3, the DNA is TGTGCCAGCTCACCGACAGTGAGCTCCTACAATGAGCAGTTCTTC. The variable domain in full, completed from reference TRBV18 and TRBJ2-1, reads NAGVMQNPRHLVRRRGQEARLRCSPMKGHSHVYWYRQLPEEGLKFMVYLQKENIIDESGMPKERFSAEFPKEGPSILRIQQVVRGDSAAYFCASSPTVSSYNEQFFGPGTRLTVL.

The rearrangement joins TRBV30 to TRBJ2-7, with D hard to call. CDR3 length: 12 residues. Germline V lookup: CDR1 GTSNPN, CDR2 SVGIG (reference sequence). Trimming cost V 3 bases and J 5 bases, with 11 bases left between them. The CDR3 sequence: CAWSPGVNEQYF. The CDR3 nucleotides are TGTGCCTGGAGCCCCGGAGTCAACGAGCAGTACTTC. Full variable domain (rest looked up from reference TRBV30 and TRBJ2-7): SQTIHQWPATLVQPVGSPLSLECTVEGTSNPNLYWYRQAAGRGLQLLFYSVGIGQISSEVPQNLSASRPQDRQFILSSKKLLLSDSGFYLCAWSPGVNEQYFGPGTRLTVT.

The chain has TRBV27 and TRBJ1-1; 9 positions agree with TRBD1. Germline CDR1 is MNHEY and CDR2 is SMNVEV (reference sequence). With 6 bases clipped from V and 7 bases from J, the junction kept 9 bases outside the gene matches. The CDR3 loop spans 14 amino acids. The CDR3 coding sequence is TGTGCCAGCAGAGCGAACAGGGGGCAGGGTGAAGCTTTCTTT. This codes for CASRANRGQGEAFF.

The V and J genes are TRBV25-1 and TRBJ1-2; D gene ambiguous. Germline CDR1 and CDR2: MGHDK and SYGVNS. This CDR3 comprises 17 residues. The V end was cut by 4 bases, the J end by 0 bases, with 18 bases between. Here the CDR3 reads CASSGGWGARTNYGYTF. The CDR3 coding sequence is TGTGCCAGCAGTGGAGGTTGGGGAGCGAGAACTAACTATGGCTACACCTTC.

The chain couples TRBV6-5 to TRBJ2-2, with D perhaps TRBD1 (5 bases). V lost 5 bases and J 7 bases, leaving 17 bases between the germline ends. CDR1 is MNHEY and CDR2 is SVGAGI in the germline V gene. The CDR3 totals 15 residues. Here the CDR3 reads CASSRRVGMGGELFF. In nucleotides, the CDR3 is TGTGCCAGCAGTCGCAGGGTGGGCATGGGCGGGGAGCTGTTTTTT.